A single sample is the source of the 30 T cell receptor beta chains below, sequenced in a study of spatial heterogeneity in lung cancer. TCRdb recomputed calls from the 5' RACE reads with MiXCR, one row per CDR3 protein. In the table there are more than 80,000 distinct CDR3 sequences, about 12% of which are singletons. The time point here: sample taken at primary tumor resection. Unsorted samples of tumor, nontumor lung or frozen PBMC had their whole RNA sequenced. The input for sequencing was PBMCs, taken at surgery. The receptors were gathered from a male donor with early-stage non-small cell lung cancer.

The V gene is TRBV7-9, the J gene TRBJ2-1; no clear D. The V end lost 4 bases, the J end lost 5 bases, and 9 bases lay between the germline ends. This CDR3 contains 13 residues. Looked up from germline, CDR1 is SEHNR and CDR2 is FQNEAQ (reference sequence). CDR3 coding DNA: TGTGCCAGCAGCTCGCTCTTACACAATGAGCAGTTCTTC. Protein: CASSSLLHNEQFF.

This clonotype was seen only a few times. In nucleotides, the CDR3 is TGTGCCAGCAGTTTCTGGACGCGGGGGGGGTACAATGAGCAGTTCTTC. Amino acid sequence: CASSFWTRGGYNEQFF. The chain joins TRBV27 to TRBJ2-1; TRBD2 aligns across 9 bases. There are 16 residues in the CDR3. Losses at the gene ends were 3 bases for V and 4 bases for J; bases not matched to a gene: 7. Germline values: CDR1 MNHEY, CDR2 SMNVEV (reference sequence).

The chain recombines TRBV6-1 with TRBJ2-6; maybe TRBD2 (5 bases). The germline V gene encodes CDR1 MNHNS and CDR2 SASEGT. The CDR3 contains 14 residues. V lost 8 bases and J lost 5, with 13 bases in between. Written as DNA, the CDR3 is TGTGCCAGCCTCCGGGGTCCCCGGGCCAACGTCCTGACTTTC. It translates to CASLRGPRANVLTF.

The chain couples TRBV4-3 to TRBJ2-1; 13 bases fit TRBD2. The CDR3 is 16 residues long. In germline, CDR1 is LGHNA, CDR2 YSLEER. The J segment lost 5 bases and the V segment lost 3 bases, leaving 4 bases of the junction unmatched. The DNA of the CDR3 is TGCGCCAGCAGCCATTGGACTAGCGGGGGTCACAATGAGCAGTTCTTC. Amino acid sequence: CASSHWTSGGHNEQFF.

This clonotype has a handful of counts. This chain uses TRBV3-1 with TRBJ2-7; the D gene is possibly TRBD1 (6 bases). Germline CDR1 is LGHDT and CDR2 is YNNKEL (reference sequence). CDR3 length: 16 residues. Trimming cost V 8 bases and J 4 bases, with 24 bases left between them. In DNA, the CDR3 is TGTGCCAGCTCCCAGACCCGCAGGGGTTCTCCTTACGAGCAGTACTTC. This encodes CASSQTRRGSPYEQYF.

CDR3 nucleotide sequence: TGCGCCAGCAGCCCAGACGGACAGGCGCTCCGCTCCTACGAGCAGTACTTC. Protein product: CASSPDGQALRSYEQYF. The rearrangement links TRBV5-1 to TRBJ2-7, with 7 bases fitting TRBD1. The CDR3 spans 17 residues. Germline CDR1 reads SGHRS; CDR2 reads YFSETQ. With V trimmed by 4 bases and J by 0 bases, 13 bases remained unmatched.

The rearrangement joins TRBV12-3 or TRBV12-4 to TRBJ2-5, with TRBD2 matching 8 bases. CDR3 size: 16 residues. J was trimmed by 2 bases and V by 5 bases; bases with no gene match: 10. The CDR3 region has the DNA TGTGCCAGCAGTAACAGGGCGGGGGGCCTTCAAGAGACCCAGTACTTC. As protein: CASSNRAGGLQETQYF.

This clonotype has just a few counts. The chain links TRBV30 to TRBJ2-2; D remains unclear. The CDR3 runs 12 residues. Germline values: CDR1 GTSNPN, CDR2 SVGIG (reference sequence). Trimming removed 0 bases at V and 5 bases at J, with 4 bases between. The CDR3 region has the DNA TGTGCCTGGAGTGTTCTGACCGGGGAGCTGTTTTTT. It codes for CAWSVLTGELFF.

The CDR3 DNA reads as TGTGCCACCAGCAGGACTAGCGGGAAACAGACCCAGTACTTC. It is translated as CATSRTSGKQTQYF. The rearrangement joins TRBV15 to TRBJ2-5, with 11 bases fitting TRBD2. After removal of 3 bases from V and 6 bases from J, the junction contained 3 bases not matched to a gene. This CDR3 region has 14 residues. Per the germline V gene, CDR1 is LNHNV and CDR2 is YYDKDF (reference sequence).

This clonotype occurred a few times. The chain couples TRBV7-9 to TRBJ2-2; 14 nucleotides match TRBD2. CDR1 is SEHNR, CDR2 FQNEAQ, per germline (reference sequence). The CDR3 is 18 residues long. The ends lost 5 bases at V and 1 base at J; junction bases unmatched: 6. The CDR3 is CASSRLTSGRGNTGELFF. In DNA form, the CDR3 reads TGTGCCAGCAGCCGCCTGACTAGCGGGAGGGGGAACACCGGGGAGCTGTTTTTT.

The table lists this clonotype with a few counts. The V gene is TRBV5-1, the J gene TRBJ2-1; possibly TRBD2 for D (7 bases). The germline V gene encodes CDR1 SGHRS and CDR2 YFSETQ. The CDR3 extends over 13 amino acids. With 8 bases removed from V and 7 bases from J, the gap between germline ends came to 16 bases. CDR3: CASSRGGGNEQFF. In DNA, the CDR3 is TGCGCCAGTTCGCGCGGGGGCGGAAATGAGCAGTTCTTC.

This chain connects TRBV27 to TRBJ1-5; 9 nucleotides align to TRBD1. CDR1 is MNHEY, CDR2 SMNVEV, per germline (reference sequence). The trim removed 6 bases at V and 5 bases at J, leaving 8 bases unmatched. The CDR3 contains 15 residues. The CDR3 DNA reads TGTGCCAGCAGAGAAGTATACAGGGGGCATCAGCCCCAGCATTTT. Its protein is CASREVYRGHQPQHF.

The rearrangement links TRBV20-1 to TRBJ2-1; tentative D call: TRBD2 (7 bases). Germline values: CDR1 DFQATT, CDR2 SNEGSKA (reference sequence). The CDR3 has 15 amino acids. With 1 base removed from V and 5 bases from J, the gap between germline ends came to 15 bases. In DNA form, the CDR3 reads TGCAGTGCTAGAGTGGGGGGGGCCGGTGACAATGAGCAGTTCTTC. This codes for CSARVGGAGDNEQFF.

This clonotype was observed a few times. The rearrangement uses TRBV20-1 and TRBJ2-7, with 7 bases fitting TRBD2. With V trimmed by 5 bases and J by 10 bases, 11 bases remained unmatched. Germline CDR1 and CDR2: DFQATT and SNEGSKA (reference sequence). CDR3 length equals 12 residues. CDR3: CSAQSEGRAQYF. The DNA of the CDR3 is TGCAGTGCTCAGTCGGAAGGGAGGGCTCAGTACTTC.

This clonotype was detected a few times. The genes are TRBV4-3 and TRBJ1-3; TRBD1 is a possible D gene (6 bases). This CDR3 region has 17 residues. Trimming took off 1 base at V and 1 base at J, with 14 bases between the two ends. Per germline, CDR1 LGHNA and CDR2 YSLEER. The DNA of the CDR3 is TGCGCCAGCAGCCAAGGGTCCAGGGGTCCTTCTGGAAACACCATATATTTT. As protein: CASSQGSRGPSGNTIYF.

The rearrangement joins TRBV5-4 to TRBJ2-2; 10 nucleotides match TRBD2. The CDR3 consists of 16 residues. With V trimmed by 1 base and J by 4 bases, 4 bases remained unmatched. Germline CDR1 and CDR2: SGHNT and YYREEE (reference sequence). The CDR3 loop is CASSLRAGGLTGELFF. The CDR3, as DNA: TGTGCCAGCAGCTTGAGAGCGGGGGGGCTCACCGGGGAGCTGTTTTTT.

The V and J genes are TRBV6-5 and TRBJ2-2; D is unclear. V lost 6 bases and J lost 1, with 6 bases in between. This CDR3 is 13 amino acids long. CDR1 MNHEY and CDR2 SVGAGI come from the germline V gene. DNA of the CDR3: TGTGCCAGCAGGCCGCGGAACACCGGGGAGCTGTTTTTT. Translated: CASRPRNTGELFF.

In its sample, this clonotype was seen many times. The genes are TRBV5-1 and TRBJ2-3; TRBD2 might be the D (5 bases). The length of the CDR3 is 13 residues. CDR1 is SGHRS and CDR2 is YFSETQ in the germline V gene. V shed 0 bases and J shed 6 bases, with 8 bases lying between them. CDR3 protein: CASSLAGEDTQYF. For the CDR3, the DNA is TGCGCCAGCAGCTTGGCCGGGGAGGATACGCAGTATTTT.

This clonotype has only a few counts. The rearrangement links TRBV7-2 to TRBJ2-3, with TRBD2 identical over 13 bases. Per germline, CDR1 SGHTA and CDR2 FQGNSA. This CDR3 is built from 14 residues. Losses at the gene ends were 7 bases for V and 6 bases for J; bases not matched to a gene: 4. Here the CDR3 reads CASTLAGGPDTQYF. CDR3 bases: TGTGCCAGCACACTAGCGGGGGGGCCGGATACGCAGTATTTT.

J is TRBJ1-3 and V is TRBV5-1; no reliable D call. Germline CDR1 is SGHRS and CDR2 is YFSETQ. V lost 0 bases to trimming and J lost 1 base, with 8 bases between them. The CDR3 covers 15 residues. CDR3 in amino acids: CASSLGRASGNTIYF. Written as DNA, the CDR3 is TGCGCCAGCAGCTTGGGTAGGGCATCTGGAAACACCATATATTTT.

This rearrangement joins TRBV7-8 to TRBJ1-5; D is ambiguous. The CDR3 contains 15 residues. Germline-derived CDR1 and CDR2 are SGHVS and FQNEAQ. V lost 2 bases to trimming and J lost 4 bases, with 12 bases between them. The CDR3 loop reads CASSLRPESNQPQHF. For the CDR3, the DNA is TGTGCCAGCAGCTTACGGCCAGAGAGTAATCAGCCCCAGCATTTT.

This chain links TRBV12-3 or TRBV12-4 with TRBJ2-5; D remains ambiguous. The CDR3 is 12 residues long. Trimming stripped 0 bases from V and 5 bases from J, with 4 bases between. CDR3 in DNA: TGTGCCAGCAGTTTAGCGAAGGAGACCCAGTACTTC. Translating it yields CASSLAKETQYF.

The DNA for the CDR3 is TGTGCCATCAGCCGGGACAGGGGACTAGCCAAAAACATTCAGTACTTC. Translated: CAISRDRGLAKNIQYF. The rearrangement joins TRBV10-3 to TRBJ2-4, with 10 bases aligning to TRBD1. V trimming: 6 bases; J trimming: 0 bases; junction bases outside the gene matches: 5. The CDR3 contains 16 residues. Per the germline V gene, CDR1 is ENHRY and CDR2 is SYGVKD.

This clonotype appeared many times. The chain has TRBV28 and TRBJ2-3, with D tentatively TRBD2 (6 bases). V was cut by 6 bases and J by 0 bases, with 13 bases left in between. This CDR3 region has 15 residues. The germline V gene encodes CDR1 MDHEN and CDR2 SYDVKM. The CDR3, as DNA: TGTGCCAGCAGGGTCAGGAGCGGGAGCACAGATACGCAGTATTTT. It yields the protein CASRVRSGSTDTQYF.

This clonotype was seen a few times. CDR3 sequence reads: CASAFRGQDTDTQYF. The CDR3 DNA is TGTGCCAGCGCATTCAGGGGGCAGGACACAGATACGCAGTATTTT. The chain employs TRBV7-2 and TRBJ2-3, with 8 bases identical to TRBD1. CDR1 and CDR2 (germline): SGHTA, FQGNSA. The CDR3 extends over 15 amino acids. V was pared by 8 bases and J by 2 bases, with 9 bases of the junction left unmatched. The whole variable domain, remainder taken from reference TRBV7-2 and TRBJ2-3, is GAGVSQSPSNKVTEKGKDVELRCDPISGHTALYWYRQSLGQGLEFLIYFQGNSAPDKSGLPSDRFSAERTGGSVSTLTIQRTQQEDSAVYLCASAFRGQDTDTQYFGPGTRLTVL.

Many counts were recorded for this clonotype. The rearrangement joins TRBV4-1 to TRBJ2-1; 7 bases are shared with TRBD2. CDR3 length equals 15 residues. The J segment lost 12 bases and the V segment lost 2 bases, leaving 13 bases of the junction unmatched. Germline loops: CDR1 MGHRA, CDR2 YSYEKL. CDR3 nucleotides: TGCGCCAGCAGCCAAAGCCAGGGAGCCGCGGGGGTGCAGTTCTTC. Its protein product is CASSQSQGAAGVQFF.

The rearrangement joins TRBV10-3 to TRBJ1-1, with D tentatively TRBD1 (6 bases). The CDR3 runs 13 residues. Germline CDR1 reads ENHRY; CDR2 reads SYGVKD. V lost 0 bases to trimming and J lost 6 bases, with 8 bases between them. The CDR3 is CAISESWTAEAFF. As DNA, the CDR3 is TGTGCCATCAGTGAGTCCTGGACAGCTGAAGCTTTCTTT.

There are a few counts of this clonotype. The gene calls are TRBV4-2 and TRBJ1-2; no firm D call. Germline loops: CDR1 LGHNA, CDR2 YNFKEQ. The CDR3 sequence is 18 residues long. V was clipped by 0 bases and J by 0 bases, with 17 bases between them. The CDR3 spells CASSQDPGRPSANYGYTF. The CDR3 nucleotides are TGTGCCAGCAGCCAAGATCCCGGACGTCCGTCAGCTAACTATGGCTACACCTTC.

The CDR3 sequence is CASSPGLANEQYF. The CDR3 bases are TGTGCCAGCAGCCCGGGACTAGCGAACGAGCAGTACTTC. The chain couples TRBV5-4 to TRBJ2-7; 10 bases map to TRBD2. The CDR3 contains 13 residues. CDR1 is SGHNT, CDR2 YYREEE, per germline (reference sequence). V gave up 4 bases and J gave up 5 bases; unmatched junction bases: 3.

There are many counts of this clonotype. V gene TRBV24-1 combines with J gene TRBJ2-3; D might be TRBD1 (6 bases). The V gene's germline CDR1 is KGHDR and CDR2 SFDVKD. This CDR3 region has 13 residues. V lost 4 bases to trimming and J lost 6 bases, with 10 bases between them. CDR3 region: CATSDNRVDTQYF. Written as DNA, the CDR3 is TGTGCCACCAGTGACAACAGGGTGGATACGCAGTATTTT.